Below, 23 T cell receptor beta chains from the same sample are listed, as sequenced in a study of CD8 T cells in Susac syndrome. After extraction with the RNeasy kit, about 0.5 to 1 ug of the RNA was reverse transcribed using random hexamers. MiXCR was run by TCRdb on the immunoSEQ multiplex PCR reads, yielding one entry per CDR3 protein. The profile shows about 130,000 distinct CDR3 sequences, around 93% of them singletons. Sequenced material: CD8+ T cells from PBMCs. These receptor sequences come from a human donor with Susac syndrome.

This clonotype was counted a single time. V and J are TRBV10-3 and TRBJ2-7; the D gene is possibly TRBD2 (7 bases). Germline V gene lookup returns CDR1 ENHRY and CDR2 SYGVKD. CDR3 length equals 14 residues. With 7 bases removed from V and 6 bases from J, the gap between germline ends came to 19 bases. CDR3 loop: CAITGGGGGGEQYF. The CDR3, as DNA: TGTGCCATCACCGGCGGGGGCGGAGGCGGCGAGCAGTACTTC.

Here the CDR3 reads CASSVVSTGELFF. For the CDR3, the DNA is TGTGCCAGCAGCGTAGTAAGCACCGGGGAGCTGTTTTTT. The chain is built from TRBV9 and TRBJ2-2, with D hard to call. The V gene's germline CDR1 is SGDLS and CDR2 YYNGEE. This CDR3 is built from 13 residues. The germline V and J ends were trimmed by 0 bases and 4 bases, with 4 bases remaining between them.

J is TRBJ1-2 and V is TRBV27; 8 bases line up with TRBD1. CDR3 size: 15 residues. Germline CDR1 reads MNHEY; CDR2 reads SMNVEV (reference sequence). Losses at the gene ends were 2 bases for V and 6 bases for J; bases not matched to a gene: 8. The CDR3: CASSLREGQAHGYTF. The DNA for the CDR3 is TGTGCCAGCAGTTTAAGGGAGGGACAGGCCCATGGCTACACCTTC.

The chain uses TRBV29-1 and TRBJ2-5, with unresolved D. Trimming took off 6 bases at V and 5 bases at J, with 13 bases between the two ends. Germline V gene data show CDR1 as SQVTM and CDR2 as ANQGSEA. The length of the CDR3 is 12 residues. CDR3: CSVDDPPETQYF. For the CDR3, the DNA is TGCAGCGTGGATGACCCTCCGGAGACCCAGTACTTC. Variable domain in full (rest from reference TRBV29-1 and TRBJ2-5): SAVISQKPSRDICQRGTSLTIQCQVDSQVTMMFWYRQQPGQSLTLIATANQGSEATYESGFVIDKFPISRPNLTFSTLTVSNMSPEDSSIYLCSVDDPPETQYFGPGTRLLVL.

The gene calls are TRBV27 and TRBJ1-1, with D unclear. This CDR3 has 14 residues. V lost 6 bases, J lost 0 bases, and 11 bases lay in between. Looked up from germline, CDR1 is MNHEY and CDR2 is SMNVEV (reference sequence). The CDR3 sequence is CASREALMNTEAFF. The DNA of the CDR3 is TGTGCCAGCAGGGAGGCGCTCATGAACACTGAAGCTTTCTTT.

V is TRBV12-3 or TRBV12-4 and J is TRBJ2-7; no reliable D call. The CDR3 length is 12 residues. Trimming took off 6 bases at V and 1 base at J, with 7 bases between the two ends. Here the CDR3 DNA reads TGTGCCAGCAGCCCCGAATCCTACGAGCAGTACTTC. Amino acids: CASSPESYEQYF.

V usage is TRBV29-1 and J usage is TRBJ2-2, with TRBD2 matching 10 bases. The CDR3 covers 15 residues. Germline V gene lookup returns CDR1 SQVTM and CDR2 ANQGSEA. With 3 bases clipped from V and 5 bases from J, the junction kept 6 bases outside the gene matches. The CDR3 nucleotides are TGCAGCGTTGACCCTAGCGGGAGTATAACCGGGGAGCTGTTTTTT. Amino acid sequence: CSVDPSGSITGELFF.

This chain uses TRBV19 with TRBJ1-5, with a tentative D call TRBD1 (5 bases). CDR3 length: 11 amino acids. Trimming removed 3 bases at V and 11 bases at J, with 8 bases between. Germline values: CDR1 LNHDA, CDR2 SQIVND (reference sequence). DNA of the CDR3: TGTGCCAGTAGTATGGAGACAGCCCAGCATTTT. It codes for CASSMETAQHF. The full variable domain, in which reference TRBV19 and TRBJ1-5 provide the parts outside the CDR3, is DGGITQSPKYLFRKEGQNVTLSCEQNLNHDAMYWYRQDPGQGLRLIYYSQIVNDFQKGDIAEGYSVSREKKESFPLTVTSAQKNPTAFYLCASSMETAQHFGDGTRLSIL.

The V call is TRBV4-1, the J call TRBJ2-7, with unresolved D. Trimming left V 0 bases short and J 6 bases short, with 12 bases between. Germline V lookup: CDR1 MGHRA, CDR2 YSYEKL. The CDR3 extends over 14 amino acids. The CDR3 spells CASSQERFGAEQYF. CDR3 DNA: TGCGCCAGCAGCCAAGAGCGGTTTGGAGCCGAGCAGTACTTC.

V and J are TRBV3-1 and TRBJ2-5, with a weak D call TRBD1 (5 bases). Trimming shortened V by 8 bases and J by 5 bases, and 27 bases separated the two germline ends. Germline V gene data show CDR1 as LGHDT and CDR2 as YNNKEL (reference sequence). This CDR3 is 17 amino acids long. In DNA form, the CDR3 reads TGTGCCAGCCTGGGGCCAAATCCCCTCACAGAAAAGGAGACCCAGTACTTC. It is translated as CASLGPNPLTEKETQYF.

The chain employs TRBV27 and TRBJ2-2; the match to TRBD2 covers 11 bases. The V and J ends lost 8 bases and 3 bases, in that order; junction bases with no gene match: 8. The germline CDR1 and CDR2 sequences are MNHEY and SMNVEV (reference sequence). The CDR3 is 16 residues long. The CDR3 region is CASCERTSGYTGELFF. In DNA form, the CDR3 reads TGTGCCAGCTGTGAAAGGACTAGCGGGTACACCGGGGAGCTGTTTTTT.

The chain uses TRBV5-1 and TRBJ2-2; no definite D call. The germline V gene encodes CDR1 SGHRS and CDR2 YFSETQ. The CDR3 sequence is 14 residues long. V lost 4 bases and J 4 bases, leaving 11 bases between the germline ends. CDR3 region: CASSVDPGTGELFF. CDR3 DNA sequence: TGCGCCAGCAGCGTGGACCCTGGCACCGGGGAGCTGTTTTTT.

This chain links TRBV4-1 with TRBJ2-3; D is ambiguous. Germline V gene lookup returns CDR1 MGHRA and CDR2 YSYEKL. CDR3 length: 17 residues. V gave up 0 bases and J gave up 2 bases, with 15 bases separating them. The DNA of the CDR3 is TGCGCCAGCAGCCAAGATCTTACACAGCCATTCACAGATACGCAGTATTTT. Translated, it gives CASSQDLTQPFTDTQYF.

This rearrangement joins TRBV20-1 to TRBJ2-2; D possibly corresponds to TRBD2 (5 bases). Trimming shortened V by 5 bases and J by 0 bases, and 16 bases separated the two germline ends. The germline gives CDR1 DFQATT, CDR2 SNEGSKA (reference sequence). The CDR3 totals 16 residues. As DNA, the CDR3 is TGCAGTGCTCGCACTTCGGGGAGCCCGAACACCGGGGAGCTGTTTTTT. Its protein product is CSARTSGSPNTGELFF.

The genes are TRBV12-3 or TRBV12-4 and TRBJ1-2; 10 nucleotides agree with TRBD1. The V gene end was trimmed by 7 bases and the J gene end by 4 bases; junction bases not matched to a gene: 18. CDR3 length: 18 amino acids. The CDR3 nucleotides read TGTGCCAGCACGGGAACGGGACAGGGGACGTTTAGCCCCTATGGCTACACCTTC. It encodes CASTGTGQGTFSPYGYTF.

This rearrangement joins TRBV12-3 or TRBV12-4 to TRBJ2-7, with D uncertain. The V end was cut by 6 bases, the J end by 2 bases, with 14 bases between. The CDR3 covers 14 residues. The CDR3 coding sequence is TGTGCCAGCAGGACGACGGAGTCGGCCTACGAGCAGTACTTC. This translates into CASRTTESAYEQYF.

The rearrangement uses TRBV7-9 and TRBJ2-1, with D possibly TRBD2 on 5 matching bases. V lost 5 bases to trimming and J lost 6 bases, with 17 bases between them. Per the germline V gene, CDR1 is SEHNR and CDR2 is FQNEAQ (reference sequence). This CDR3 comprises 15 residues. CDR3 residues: CASSKVGEWSNEQFF. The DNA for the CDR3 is TGTGCCAGCAGCAAAGTCGGGGAGTGGTCCAATGAGCAGTTCTTC.

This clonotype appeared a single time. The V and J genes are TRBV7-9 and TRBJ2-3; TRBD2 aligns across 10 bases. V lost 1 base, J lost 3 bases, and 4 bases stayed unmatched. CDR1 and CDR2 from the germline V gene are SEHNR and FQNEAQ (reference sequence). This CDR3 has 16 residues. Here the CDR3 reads CASSLGLAGETDTQYF. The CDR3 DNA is TGTGCCAGCAGCTTAGGGCTAGCGGGAGAGACAGATACGCAGTATTTT.

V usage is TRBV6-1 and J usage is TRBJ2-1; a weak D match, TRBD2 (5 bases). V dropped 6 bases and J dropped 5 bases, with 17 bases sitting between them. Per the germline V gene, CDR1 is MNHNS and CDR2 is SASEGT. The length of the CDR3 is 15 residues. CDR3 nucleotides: TGTGCCAGCAGCCCACTCCTTAGCGCCGACAATGAGCAGTTCTTC. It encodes CASSPLLSADNEQFF.

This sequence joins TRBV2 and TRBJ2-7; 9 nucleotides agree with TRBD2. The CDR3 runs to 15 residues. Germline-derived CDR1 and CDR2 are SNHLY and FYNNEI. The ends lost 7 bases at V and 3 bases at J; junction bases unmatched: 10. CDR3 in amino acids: CASTSLTSGFYEQYF. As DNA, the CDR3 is TGTGCCAGCACGTCGCTGACTAGCGGATTCTACGAGCAGTACTTC. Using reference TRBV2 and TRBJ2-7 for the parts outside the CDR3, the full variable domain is EPEVTQTPSHQVTQMGQEVILRCVPISNHLYFYWYRQILGQKVEFLVSFYNNEISEKSEIFDDQFSVERPDGSNFTLKIRSTKLEDSAMYFCASTSLTSGFYEQYFGPGTRLTVT.

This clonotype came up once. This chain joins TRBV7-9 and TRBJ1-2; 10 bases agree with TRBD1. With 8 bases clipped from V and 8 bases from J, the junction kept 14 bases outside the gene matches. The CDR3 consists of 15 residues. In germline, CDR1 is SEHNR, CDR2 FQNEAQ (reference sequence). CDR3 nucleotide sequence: TGTGCCAGCCACACAGAGGGACAGGGGATCATGGGCTACACCTTC. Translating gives CASHTEGQGIMGYTF.

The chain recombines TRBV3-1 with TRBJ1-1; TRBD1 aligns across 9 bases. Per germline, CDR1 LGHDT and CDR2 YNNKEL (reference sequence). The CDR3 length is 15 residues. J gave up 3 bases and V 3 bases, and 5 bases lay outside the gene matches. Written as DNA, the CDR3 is TGTGCCAGCAGCCAGGGGACAGGGCTAGACACTGAAGCTTTCTTT. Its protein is CASSQGTGLDTEAFF.

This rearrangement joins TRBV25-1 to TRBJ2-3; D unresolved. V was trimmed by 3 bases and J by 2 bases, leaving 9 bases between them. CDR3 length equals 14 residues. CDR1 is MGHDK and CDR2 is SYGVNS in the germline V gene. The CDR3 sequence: CASSDISFTDTQYF. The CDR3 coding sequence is TGTGCCAGCAGTGACATATCCTTCACAGATACGCAGTATTTT.